Shown below are 25 T cell receptor beta chains from a single sample sequenced in a study of naive and memory T cell subsets. Two oligonucleotides, mixed equimolar, formed the beta constant-region primer covering TRBC1 and TRBC2. TCRdb passed the UMI-ligation and nested PCR reads through MiXCR, listing each CDR3 protein once. The table lists 120,000 to 150,000 distinct CDR3 sequences, approximately 15% of them singletons, with around 0.14% in the top ten. Sequenced material: naive CD4+ T cells from blood. These receptors all come from a human donor in good health.

The chain combines TRBV20-1 with TRBJ2-1; 10 bases agree with TRBD2. Per germline, CDR1 DFQATT and CDR2 SNEGSKA (reference sequence). The CDR3 extends over 14 amino acids. V shed 4 bases, J shed 10 bases, and the junction held 10 bases outside the gene matches. The CDR3, as DNA: TGCAGTGCTATAATAGCGGGAGGCACTGGGGAGCAGTTCTTC. Translation: CSAIIAGGTGEQFF.

The chain carries TRBV18 and TRBJ2-2; D is unclear. From germline, CDR1 is KGHSH and CDR2 LQKENI. The CDR3 runs to 16 residues. The V and J ends lost 2 bases and 3 bases respectively, with 13 bases between them. The CDR3 coding sequence is TGTGCCAGCTCACCATACACCCCTAGTTACACCGGGGAGCTGTTTTTT. It translates to CASSPYTPSYTGELFF.

The V gene is TRBV11-2, the J gene TRBJ2-4; no reliable D call. This CDR3 is built from 12 residues. V lost 2 bases and J lost 7, with 6 bases in between. Per the germline V gene, CDR1 is SGHAT and CDR2 is FQNNGV. This CDR3 reads CASSLPTNIQYF. The CDR3 DNA follows: TGTGCCAGCAGCTTACCCACCAACATTCAGTACTTC. Full variable domain (missing parts from reference TRBV11-2 and TRBJ2-4): EAGVAQSPRYKIIEKRQSVAFWCNPISGHATLYWYQQILGQGPKLLIQFQNNGVVDDSQLPKDRFSAERLKGVDSTLKIQPAKLEDSAVYLCASSLPTNIQYFGAGTRLSVL.

This clonotype was counted only a few times. This sequence joins TRBV24-1 and TRBJ2-7; perhaps TRBD1 as D (6 bases). V dropped 3 bases and J dropped 4 bases, with 9 bases sitting between them. CDR3 length equals 13 residues. The germline gives CDR1 KGHDR, CDR2 SFDVKD. This CDR3 is CATSDAGEYEQYF. The CDR3 bases are TGTGCCACCAGTGATGCAGGGGAATACGAGCAGTACTTC.

This clonotype was found a few times. The rearrangement links TRBV12-3 or TRBV12-4 to TRBJ2-1, with D perhaps matching TRBD2 (5 bases). V was clipped by 3 bases and J by 7 bases, with 19 bases between them. This CDR3 has 16 amino acids. The CDR3 sequence is CASSFLALARLNEQFF. The CDR3, as DNA: TGTGCCAGCAGTTTTTTGGCCCTAGCTCGGCTAAATGAGCAGTTCTTC.

The chain couples TRBV28 to TRBJ1-1, with 7 bases lining up with TRBD1. The CDR3 has 15 amino acids. Germline CDR1 and CDR2: MDHEN and SYDVKM. J was trimmed by 5 bases and V by 6 bases; bases with no gene match: 12. CDR3 in DNA: TGTGCCAGCAGCTCGGAACAGGGGCGGATAACTGAAGCTTTCTTT. Amino acids: CASSSEQGRITEAFF.

CDR3 DNA sequence: TGCAGTGCTACTCTACAGGGACCCACAGATACGCAGTATTTT. It translates to CSATLQGPTDTQYF. The chain links TRBV20-1 to TRBJ2-3; maybe TRBD1 (6 bases). This CDR3 is built from 14 residues. The germline V gene encodes CDR1 DFQATT and CDR2 SNEGSKA (reference sequence). Trimming stripped 4 bases from V and 2 bases from J, with 13 bases between.

V and J are TRBV14 and TRBJ2-1; D not resolved. V lost 4 bases to trimming and J lost 11 bases, with 12 bases between them. CDR3 length equals 12 residues. From germline, CDR1 is SGHDN and CDR2 FVKESK. The CDR3 loop reads CASSPTLGKQFF. The CDR3 DNA sequence: TGTGCCAGCAGCCCGACTTTAGGGAAGCAGTTCTTC.

The gene calls are TRBV7-2 and TRBJ1-1; D ambiguous. Germline CDR1 is SGHTA and CDR2 is FQGNSA. The germline V and J ends were trimmed by 5 bases and 5 bases, with 15 bases remaining between them. This CDR3 contains 14 residues. The CDR3 here is CASSPRRPGTEAFF. In DNA form, the CDR3 reads TGTGCCAGCAGCCCCCGGAGGCCGGGGACTGAAGCTTTCTTT.

The chain combines TRBV3-1 with TRBJ2-1, with 10 bases identical to TRBD2. The CDR3 is 20 amino acids. Looked up from germline, CDR1 is LGHDT and CDR2 is YNNKEL (reference sequence). V was pared by 3 bases and J by 3 bases, with 17 bases of the junction left unmatched. Here the CDR3 reads CASSHNDNHTSGMGYNEQFF. In nucleotides, the CDR3 is TGTGCCAGCAGCCATAACGACAACCACACTAGCGGGATGGGCTACAATGAGCAGTTCTTC.

This clonotype was seen a few times. J is TRBJ2-7 and V is TRBV12-3 or TRBV12-4; weak D call: TRBD1 (6 bases). CDR3 size: 12 residues. V was trimmed by 6 bases and J by 7 bases, leaving 13 bases between them. CDR3 bases: TGTGCCAGCAGCCCCCCAGGGGAGGAGCAGTACTTC. Its protein product is CASSPPGEEQYF.

The chain uses TRBV2 and TRBJ2-3; perhaps TRBD2 as D (6 bases). V lost 7 bases and J 4 bases, leaving 15 bases between the germline ends. CDR1 and CDR2 from the germline V gene are SNHLY and FYNNEI. CDR3 length: 14 amino acids. CDR3 bases: TGTGCCAGCAACCGCCGGGACTCCGCAGATACGCAGTATTTT. As protein: CASNRRDSADTQYF.

This clonotype was observed a handful of times. The chain links TRBV11-2 to TRBJ2-3; D is unresolved. The CDR3 has 13 amino acids. V was trimmed by 3 bases and J by 4 bases, leaving 8 bases between them. CDR1 is SGHAT, CDR2 FQNNGV, per germline. The CDR3 loop is CASSLDQADTQYF. The DNA for the CDR3 is TGTGCCAGCAGCTTGGACCAGGCAGATACGCAGTATTTT.

This clonotype was counted only a few times. The chain recombines TRBV2 with TRBJ2-2; the D gene is possibly TRBD1 (5 bases). The V gene lost 4 bases and the J gene lost 7 bases, with 10 bases spanning the gap. CDR1 SNHLY and CDR2 FYNNEI come from the germline V gene. This CDR3 contains 13 residues. The chain's CDR3 is CASSGSRDGELFF. CDR3 DNA sequence: TGTGCCAGCAGTGGGTCCAGGGACGGGGAGCTGTTTTTT.

This chain joins TRBV15 and TRBJ1-1; D uncertain. Germline loops: CDR1 LNHNV, CDR2 YYDKDF (reference sequence). The CDR3 runs 14 residues. Trimming stripped 0 bases from V and 10 bases from J, with 15 bases between. Here the CDR3 reads CATSRDRGSEIAFF. CDR3 DNA: TGTGCCACCAGCAGAGATCGAGGTTCGGAGATAGCTTTCTTT.

The chain combines TRBV2 with TRBJ1-5; unclear D gene. There are 15 residues in the CDR3. Trimming left V 3 bases short and J 4 bases short, with 13 bases between. Germline V gene data show CDR1 as SNHLY and CDR2 as FYNNEI. DNA of the CDR3: TGTGCCAGCAGTGAGATAGGCAGTCTAAATCAGCCCCAGCATTTT. As protein: CASSEIGSLNQPQHF.

The J gene is TRBJ2-1, the V gene TRBV11-1; D is ambiguous. CDR1 and CDR2 from the germline V gene are SGHAT and FQDESV (reference sequence). The CDR3 length is 14 residues. The ends were cut back, 5 bases at V and 7 bases at J, with 15 bases in the middle. This CDR3 is CASSPATMANEQFF. The CDR3 coding sequence is TGTGCCAGCAGCCCTGCCACCATGGCGAATGAGCAGTTCTTC. The variable domain in full, completed from reference TRBV11-1 and TRBJ2-1, reads EAEVAQSPRYKITEKSQAVAFWCDPISGHATLYWYRQILGQGPELLVQFQDESVVDDSQLPKDRFSAERLKGVDSTLKIQPAELGDSAMYLCASSPATMANEQFFGPGTRLTVL.

This clonotype was counted a few times. The chain carries TRBV5-1 and TRBJ2-7; no firm D call. The CDR3 is 15 amino acids. V gave up 5 bases and J gave up 0 bases, with 15 bases separating them. CDR1 is SGHRS, CDR2 YFSETQ, per germline. CDR3 protein: CASRAELTGSYEQYF. CDR3 DNA sequence: TGCGCCAGCAGGGCCGAGCTTACCGGCTCCTACGAGCAGTACTTC.

The V call is TRBV18, the J call TRBJ2-5; 8 bases map to TRBD1. The germline CDR1 and CDR2 sequences are KGHSH and LQKENI. Germline trimming cut 2 bases from V and 4 bases from J; bases unmatched to any gene: 12. The CDR3 is 17 residues long. Here the CDR3 reads CASSPWGLGQGVETQYF. DNA of the CDR3: TGTGCCAGCTCACCATGGGGACTCGGACAGGGCGTAGAGACCCAGTACTTC.

J is TRBJ2-3 and V is TRBV5-1; TRBD1 aligns across 10 bases. V lost 7 bases to trimming and J lost 4 bases; unmatched junction nucleotides: 9. Per the germline V gene, CDR1 is SGHRS and CDR2 is YFSETQ. The CDR3 spans 15 residues. The DNA for the CDR3 is TGCGCCAGCGGATCGACAGGGGGCTTCGCAGATACGCAGTATTTT. This translates into CASGSTGGFADTQYF.

The V gene is TRBV12-3 or TRBV12-4, the J gene TRBJ2-7; a weak D match, TRBD2 (5 bases). V lost 6 bases to trimming and J lost 0 bases, with 12 bases between them. The CDR3 runs 14 residues. CDR3 nucleotides: TGTGCCAGCAGGTTAAGCGGTAGCTCCTACGAGCAGTACTTC. This sequence encodes CASRLSGSSYEQYF.

The chain couples TRBV29-1 to TRBJ2-5, with D hard to call. Germline lookup yields CDR1 SQVTM and CDR2 ANQGSEA. Trimming pared 6 bases from V and 3 bases from J, leaving 8 bases between. This CDR3 contains 11 residues. CDR3 nucleotide sequence: TGCAGCGTCCTTCTCAAAGAGACCCAGTACTTC. It codes for CSVLLKETQYF.

This clonotype was recorded a few times. The chain carries TRBV4-1 and TRBJ1-2; TRBD1 aligns across 7 bases. Trimming removed 3 bases from V and 5 bases from J; junction bases left unmatched: 6. The CDR3 is made up of 14 amino acids. The germline V gene encodes CDR1 MGHRA and CDR2 YSYEKL. The CDR3 loop reads CASSQRNRGYGYTF. As DNA, the CDR3 is TGCGCCAGCAGCCAGAGGAACAGGGGATATGGCTACACCTTC.

The V gene is TRBV6-2 or TRBV6-3, the J gene TRBJ1-1; D unclear. This CDR3 contains 14 residues. The V end lost 2 bases, the J end lost 1 base, and 8 bases lay between the germline ends. CDR1 MNHEY and CDR2 SVGEGT come from the germline V gene. The CDR3 DNA reads as TGTGCCAGCAGTTACCTCTCAGAGAACACTGAAGCTTTCTTT. Residues: CASSYLSENTEAFF.

CDR3 protein: CASRRLAGAYNEQFF. CDR3 DNA sequence: TGTGCCAGCAGAAGACTAGCGGGAGCCTACAATGAGCAGTTCTTC. The gene calls are TRBV3-1 and TRBJ2-1; 12 positions agree with TRBD2. Germline assignment: CDR1 LGHDT and CDR2 YNNKEL (reference sequence). This CDR3 has 15 amino acids. With 6 bases clipped from V and 2 bases from J, the junction kept 2 bases outside the gene matches.